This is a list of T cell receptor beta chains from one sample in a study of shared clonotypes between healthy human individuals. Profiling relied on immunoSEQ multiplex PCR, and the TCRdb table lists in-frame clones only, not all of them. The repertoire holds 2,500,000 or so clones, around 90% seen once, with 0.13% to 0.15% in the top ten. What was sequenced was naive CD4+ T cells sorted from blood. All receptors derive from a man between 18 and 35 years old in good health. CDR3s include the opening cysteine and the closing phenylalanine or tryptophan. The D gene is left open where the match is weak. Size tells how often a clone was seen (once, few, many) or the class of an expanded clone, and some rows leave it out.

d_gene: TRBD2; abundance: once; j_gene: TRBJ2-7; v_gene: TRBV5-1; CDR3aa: CASSLATSGIYEQYF; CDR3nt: TGCGCCAGCAGCTTGGCGACTAGCGGGATATACGAGCAGTACTTC
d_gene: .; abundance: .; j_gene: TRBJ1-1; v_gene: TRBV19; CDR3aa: CASRPQVTANTEAFF; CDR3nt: TGTGCCAGTAGACCGCAAGTCACAGCGAACACTGAAGCTTTCTTT
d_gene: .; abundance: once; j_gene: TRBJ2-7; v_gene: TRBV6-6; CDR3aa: CASSYYGSGGEQYF; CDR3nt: TGTGCCAGCAGTTACTATGGCTCCGGTGGGGAGCAGTACTTC
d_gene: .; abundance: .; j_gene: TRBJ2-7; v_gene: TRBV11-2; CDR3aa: CASSLGSSGGSYEQYF; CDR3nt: TGTGCCAGCAGCTTAGGGAGTAGCGGAGGGTCCTACGAGCAGTACTTC
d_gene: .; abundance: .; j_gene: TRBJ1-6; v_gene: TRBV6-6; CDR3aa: CASRTYNSPLHF; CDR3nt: TGTGCCAGCAGAACCTATAATTCACCCCTCCACTTT
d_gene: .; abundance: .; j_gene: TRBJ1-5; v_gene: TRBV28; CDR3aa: CASSSGIKQGQPQHF; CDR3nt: TGTGCCAGCAGTTCCGGGATCAAACAGGGTCAGCCCCAGCATTTT
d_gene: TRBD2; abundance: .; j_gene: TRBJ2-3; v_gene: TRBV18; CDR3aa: CASSQGLAGDTQYF; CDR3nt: TGTGCCAGCTCACAGGGACTAGCGGGGGACACGCAGTATTTT
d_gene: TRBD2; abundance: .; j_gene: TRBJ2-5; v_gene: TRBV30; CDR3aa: CAWTRDYIAETQYF; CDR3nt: TGTGCCTGGACCCGGGACTATATTGCGGAGACCCAGTACTTC
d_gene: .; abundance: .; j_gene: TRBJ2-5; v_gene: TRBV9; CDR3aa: CASSVGLEETQYF; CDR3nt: TGTGCCAGCAGCGTAGGTTTGGAGGAGACCCAGTACTTC
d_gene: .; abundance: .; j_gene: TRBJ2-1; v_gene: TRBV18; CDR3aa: CASSPDRGPYNEQFF; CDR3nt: TGTGCCAGCTCACCAGACAGAGGACCCTACAATGAGCAGTTCTTC
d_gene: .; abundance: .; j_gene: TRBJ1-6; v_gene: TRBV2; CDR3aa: CASSEQGGNSPLHF; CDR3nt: TGTGCCAGCAGTGAACAGGGAGGGAATTCACCCCTCCACTTT
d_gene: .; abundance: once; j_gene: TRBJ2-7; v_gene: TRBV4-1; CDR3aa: CASSQETMGESHVGQYF; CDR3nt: TGCGCCAGCAGCCAAGAGACGATGGGCGAAAGTCATGTAGGGCAGTACTTC
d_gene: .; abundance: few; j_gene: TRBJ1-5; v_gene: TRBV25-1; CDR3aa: CASSELVGPQHF; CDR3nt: TGTGCCAGCAGTGAATTAGTTGGACCCCAGCATTTT
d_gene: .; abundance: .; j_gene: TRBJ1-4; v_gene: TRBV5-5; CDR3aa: CASSLNEKLFF; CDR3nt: TGTGCCAGCAGCCTCAATGAAAAACTGTTTTTT
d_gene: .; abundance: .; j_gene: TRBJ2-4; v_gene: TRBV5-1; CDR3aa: CASSPGYLNIQYF; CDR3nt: TGCGCCAGCAGCCCAGGGTACCTAAACATTCAGTACTTC
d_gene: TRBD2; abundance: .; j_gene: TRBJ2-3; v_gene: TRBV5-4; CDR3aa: CASSLEGLAGPSDTQYF; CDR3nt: TGTGCCAGCAGCTTGGAAGGACTAGCGGGACCCTCGGATACGCAGTATTTT
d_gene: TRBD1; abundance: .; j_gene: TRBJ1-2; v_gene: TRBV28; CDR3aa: CASLTAGTGVNYGYTF; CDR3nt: TGTGCCAGCCTAACGGCGGGGACAGGGGTTAACTATGGCTACACCTTC
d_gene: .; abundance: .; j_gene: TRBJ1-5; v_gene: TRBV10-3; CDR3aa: CAISESLGGDNQPQHF; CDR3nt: TGTGCCATCAGTGAGTCCTTGGGGGGGGACAATCAGCCCCAGCATTTT
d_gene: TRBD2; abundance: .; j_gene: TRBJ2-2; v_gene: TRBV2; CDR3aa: CASIPGGNLNGELFF; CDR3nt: TGTGCCAGCATACCCGGGGGGAACCTAAATGGGGAGCTGTTTTTT
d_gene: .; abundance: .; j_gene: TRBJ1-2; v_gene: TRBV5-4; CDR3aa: CASSLRGLGQPYGYTF; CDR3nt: TGTGCCAGCAGCTTGAGAGGTTTAGGGCAGCCCTATGGCTACACCTTC
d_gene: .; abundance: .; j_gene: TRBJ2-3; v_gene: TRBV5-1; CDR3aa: CASSLIVSTDTQYF; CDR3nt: TGCGCCAGCAGCTTGATTGTCAGCACAGATACGCAGTATTTT
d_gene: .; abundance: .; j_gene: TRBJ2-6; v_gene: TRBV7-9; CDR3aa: CASSLPVGANVLTF; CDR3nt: TGTGCCAGCAGCTTGCCGGTTGGGGCCAACGTCCTGACTTTC
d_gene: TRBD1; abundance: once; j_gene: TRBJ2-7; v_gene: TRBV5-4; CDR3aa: CASSAGQGIYEQYF; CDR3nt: TGTGCCAGCAGCGCAGGACAGGGCATATACGAGCAGTACTTC
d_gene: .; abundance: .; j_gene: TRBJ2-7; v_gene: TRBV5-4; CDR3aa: CASSFQGASYEQYF; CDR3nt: TGTGCCAGCAGCTTTCAAGGGGCGTCCTACGAGCAGTACTTC
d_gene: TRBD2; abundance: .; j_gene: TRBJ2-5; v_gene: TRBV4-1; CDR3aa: CASSQGGGGAQETQYF; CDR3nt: TGCGCCAGCAGCCAGGGGGGGGGTGGCGCACAAGAGACCCAGTACTTC
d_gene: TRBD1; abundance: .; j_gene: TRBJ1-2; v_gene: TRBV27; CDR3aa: CASRGTGGAGYTF; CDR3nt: TGTGCCAGCAGAGGAACAGGGGGCGCTGGCTACACCTTC
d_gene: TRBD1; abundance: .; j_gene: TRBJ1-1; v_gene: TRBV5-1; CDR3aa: CASRFSGGMNTEAFF; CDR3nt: TGCGCCAGCAGGTTTTCAGGGGGGATGAACACTGAAGCTTTCTTT
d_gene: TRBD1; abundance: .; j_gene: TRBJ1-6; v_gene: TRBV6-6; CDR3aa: CASSYFDRANSPLHF; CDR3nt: TGTGCCAGCAGTTACTTCGACAGGGCAAATTCACCCCTCCACTTT
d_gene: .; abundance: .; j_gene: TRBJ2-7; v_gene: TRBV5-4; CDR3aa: CASSFGTLYEQYF; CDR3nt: TGTGCCAGCAGCTTCGGGACACTGTACGAGCAGTACTTC